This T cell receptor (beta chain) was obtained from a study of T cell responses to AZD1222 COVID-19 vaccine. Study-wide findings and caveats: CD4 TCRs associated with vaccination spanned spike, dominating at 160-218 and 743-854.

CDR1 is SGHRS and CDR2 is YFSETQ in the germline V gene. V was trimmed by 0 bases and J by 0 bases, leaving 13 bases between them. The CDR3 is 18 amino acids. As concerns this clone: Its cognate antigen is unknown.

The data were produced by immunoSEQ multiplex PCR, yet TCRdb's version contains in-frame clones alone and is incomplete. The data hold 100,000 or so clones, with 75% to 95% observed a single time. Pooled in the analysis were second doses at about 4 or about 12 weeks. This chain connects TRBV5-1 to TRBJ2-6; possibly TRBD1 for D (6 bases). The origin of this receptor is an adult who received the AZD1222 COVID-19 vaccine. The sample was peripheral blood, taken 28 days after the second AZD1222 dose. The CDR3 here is CASSLAGGRGSGANVLTF. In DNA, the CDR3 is TGCGCCAGCAGCTTGGCCGGTGGCAGGGGCTCTGGGGCCAACGTCCTGACTTTC.